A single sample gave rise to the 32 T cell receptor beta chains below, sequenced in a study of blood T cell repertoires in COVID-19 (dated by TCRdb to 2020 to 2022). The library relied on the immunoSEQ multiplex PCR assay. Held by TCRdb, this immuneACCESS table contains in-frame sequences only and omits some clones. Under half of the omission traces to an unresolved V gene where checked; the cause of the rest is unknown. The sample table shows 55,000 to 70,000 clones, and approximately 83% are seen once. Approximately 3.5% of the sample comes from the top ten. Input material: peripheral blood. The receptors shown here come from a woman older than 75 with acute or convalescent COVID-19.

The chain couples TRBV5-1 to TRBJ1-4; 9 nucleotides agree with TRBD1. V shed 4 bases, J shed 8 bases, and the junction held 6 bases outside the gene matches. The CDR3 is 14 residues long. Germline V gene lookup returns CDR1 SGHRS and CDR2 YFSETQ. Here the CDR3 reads CASSVDRGGEKLFF. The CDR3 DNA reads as TGCGCCAGCAGCGTGGACAGGGGAGGCGAAAAACTGTTTTTT.

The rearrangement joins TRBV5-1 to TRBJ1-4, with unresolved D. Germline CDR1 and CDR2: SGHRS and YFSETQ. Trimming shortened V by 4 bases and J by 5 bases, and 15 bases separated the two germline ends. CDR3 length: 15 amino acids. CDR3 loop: CASSQLDRGNEKLFF. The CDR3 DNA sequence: TGCGCCAGCAGCCAACTCGACCGAGGGAATGAAAAACTGTTTTTT.

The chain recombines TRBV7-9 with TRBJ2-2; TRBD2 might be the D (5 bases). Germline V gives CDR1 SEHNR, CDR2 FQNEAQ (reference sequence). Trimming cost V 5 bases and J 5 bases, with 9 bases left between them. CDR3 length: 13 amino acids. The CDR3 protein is CASSRTGTGELFF. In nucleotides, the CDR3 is TGTGCCAGCAGCCGAACGGGGACCGGGGAGCTGTTTTTT.

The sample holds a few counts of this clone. CDR3 coding DNA: TGCGCCAGCAGCACGGGACAGGGCCGGAATCAGCCCCAGCATTTT. Protein: CASSTGQGRNQPQHF. The gene calls are TRBV5-1 and TRBJ1-5; TRBD1 matches 9 bases. The CDR3 is 15 residues long. The germline gives CDR1 SGHRS, CDR2 YFSETQ. After removal of 4 bases from V and 4 bases from J, the junction contained 6 bases not matched to a gene.

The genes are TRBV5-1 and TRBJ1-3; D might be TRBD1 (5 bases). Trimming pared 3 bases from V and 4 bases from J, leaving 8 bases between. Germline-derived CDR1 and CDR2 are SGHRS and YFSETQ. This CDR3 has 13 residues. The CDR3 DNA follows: TGCGCCAGCAGCTCTCCAGGGGGAAACACCATATATTTT. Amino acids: CASSSPGGNTIYF. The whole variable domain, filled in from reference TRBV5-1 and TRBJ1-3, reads KAGVTQTPRYLIKTRGQQVTLSCSPISGHRSVSWYQQTPGQGLQFLFEYFSETQRNKGNFPGRFSGRQFSNSRSEMNVSTLELGDSALYLCASSSPGGNTIYFGEGSWLTVV.

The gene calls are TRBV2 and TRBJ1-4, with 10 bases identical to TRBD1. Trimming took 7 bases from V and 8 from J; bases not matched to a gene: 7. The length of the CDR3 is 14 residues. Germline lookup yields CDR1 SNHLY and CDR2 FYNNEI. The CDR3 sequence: CASTIGQGGEKLFF. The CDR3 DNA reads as TGTGCCAGCACGATCGGACAGGGGGGAGAAAAACTGTTTTTT.

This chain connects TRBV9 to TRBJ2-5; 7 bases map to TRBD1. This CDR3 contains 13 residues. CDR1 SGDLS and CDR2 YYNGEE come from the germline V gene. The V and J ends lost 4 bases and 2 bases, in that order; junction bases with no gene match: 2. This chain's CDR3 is CASSTGQQETQYF. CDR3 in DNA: TGTGCCAGCAGCACGGGACAGCAAGAGACCCAGTACTTC.

The CDR3, as DNA: TGTGCCTGTCACAAGCGTGGGACAGATACGCAGTATTTT. Protein sequence: CACHKRGTDTQYF. This rearrangement joins TRBV30 to TRBJ2-3; D uncertain. Trimming shortened V by 6 bases and J by 3 bases, and 13 bases separated the two germline ends. CDR1 and CDR2 (germline): GTSNPN, SVGIG (reference sequence). The CDR3 runs 13 residues.

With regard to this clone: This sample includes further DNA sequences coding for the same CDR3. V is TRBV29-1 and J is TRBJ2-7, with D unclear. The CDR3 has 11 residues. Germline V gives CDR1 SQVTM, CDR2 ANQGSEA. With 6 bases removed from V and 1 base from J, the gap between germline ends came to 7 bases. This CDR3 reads CSVGLSYEQYF. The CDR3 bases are TGCAGCGTGGGCCTTTCCTACGAGCAGTACTTC.

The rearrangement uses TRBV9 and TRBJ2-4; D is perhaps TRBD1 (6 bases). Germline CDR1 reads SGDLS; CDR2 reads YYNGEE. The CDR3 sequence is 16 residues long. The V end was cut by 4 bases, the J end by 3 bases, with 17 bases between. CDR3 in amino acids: CASSSDQGQGKNIQYF. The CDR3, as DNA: TGTGCCAGCAGCTCCGACCAGGGACAAGGCAAAAACATTCAGTACTTC.

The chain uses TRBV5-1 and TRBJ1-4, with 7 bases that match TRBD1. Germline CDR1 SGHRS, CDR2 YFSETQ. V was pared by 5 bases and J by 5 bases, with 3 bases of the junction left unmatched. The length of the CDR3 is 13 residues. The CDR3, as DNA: TGCGCCAGCAGGAGGGGGCAAAATGAAAAACTGTTTTTT. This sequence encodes CASRRGQNEKLFF.

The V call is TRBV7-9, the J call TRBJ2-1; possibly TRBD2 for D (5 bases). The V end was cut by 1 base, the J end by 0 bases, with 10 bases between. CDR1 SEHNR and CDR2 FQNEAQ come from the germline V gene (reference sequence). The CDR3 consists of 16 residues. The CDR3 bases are TGTGCCAGCAGCTTAGAGAGGGCTAGCTCCTACAATGAGCAGTTCTTC. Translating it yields CASSLERASSYNEQFF. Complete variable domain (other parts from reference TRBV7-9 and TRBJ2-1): DTGVSQNPRHKITKRGQNVTFRCDPISEHNRLYWYRQTLGQGPEFLTYFQNEAQLEKSRLLSDRFSAERPKGSFSTLEIQRTEQGDSAMYLCASSLERASSYNEQFFGPGTRLTVL.

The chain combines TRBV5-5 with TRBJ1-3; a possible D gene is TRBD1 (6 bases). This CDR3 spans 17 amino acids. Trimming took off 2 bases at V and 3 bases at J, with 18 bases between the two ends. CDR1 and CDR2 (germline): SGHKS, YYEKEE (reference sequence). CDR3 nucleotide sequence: TGTGCCAGCAGCTTACTGGCGGACAGAGTCGGTGGAAACACCATATATTTT. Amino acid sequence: CASSLLADRVGGNTIYF. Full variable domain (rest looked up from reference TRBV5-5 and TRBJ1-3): DAGVTQSPTHLIKTRGQQVTLRCSPISGHKSVSWYQQVLGQGPQFIFQYYEKEERGRGNFPDRFSARQFPNYSSELNVNALLLGDSALYLCASSLLADRVGGNTIYFGEGSWLTVV.

Here the CDR3 DNA reads TGTGCCACCAGCAGAGGACTTAACACCGGGGAGCTGTTTTTT. This translates into CATSRGLNTGELFF. The chain couples TRBV15 to TRBJ2-2, with no clear D. Trimming removed 1 base from V and 2 bases from J, with 5 bases in between. CDR1 is LNHNV and CDR2 is YYDKDF in the germline V gene (reference sequence). This CDR3 comprises 14 residues.

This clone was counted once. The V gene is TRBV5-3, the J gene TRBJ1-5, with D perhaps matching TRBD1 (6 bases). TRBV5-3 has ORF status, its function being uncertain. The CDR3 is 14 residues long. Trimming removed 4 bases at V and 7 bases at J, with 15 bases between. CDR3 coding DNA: TGTGCCAGAAGCCTCTTTAAAGACAGGCAGCCCCAGCATTTT. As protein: CARSLFKDRQPQHF.

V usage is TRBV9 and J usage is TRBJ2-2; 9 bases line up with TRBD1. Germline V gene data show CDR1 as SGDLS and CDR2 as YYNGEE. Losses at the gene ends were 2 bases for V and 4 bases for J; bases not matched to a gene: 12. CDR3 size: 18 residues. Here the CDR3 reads CASSVHPGTGSGTGELFF. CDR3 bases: TGTGCCAGCAGCGTTCACCCCGGGACAGGGTCCGGCACCGGGGAGCTGTTTTTT.

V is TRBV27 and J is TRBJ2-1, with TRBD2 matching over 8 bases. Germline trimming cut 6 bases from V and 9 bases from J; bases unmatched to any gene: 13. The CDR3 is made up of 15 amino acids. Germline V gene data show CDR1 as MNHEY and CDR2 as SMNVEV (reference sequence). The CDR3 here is CASRPTGTSTIEQFF. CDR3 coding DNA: TGTGCCAGCAGGCCAACCGGGACTAGTACAATTGAGCAGTTCTTC.

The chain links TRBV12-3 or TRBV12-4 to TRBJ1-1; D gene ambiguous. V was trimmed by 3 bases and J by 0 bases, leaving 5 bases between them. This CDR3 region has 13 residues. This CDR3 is CASSFGMNTEAFF. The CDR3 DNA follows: TGTGCCAGCAGTTTCGGGATGAACACTGAAGCTTTCTTT.

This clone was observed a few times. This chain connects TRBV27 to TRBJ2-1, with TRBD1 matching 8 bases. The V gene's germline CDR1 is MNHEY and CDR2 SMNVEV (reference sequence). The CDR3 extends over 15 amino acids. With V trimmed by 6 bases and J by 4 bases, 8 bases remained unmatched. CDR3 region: CASSADRGHYNEQFF. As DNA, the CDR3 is TGTGCCAGCAGCGCTGACAGGGGACATTACAATGAGCAGTTCTTC.

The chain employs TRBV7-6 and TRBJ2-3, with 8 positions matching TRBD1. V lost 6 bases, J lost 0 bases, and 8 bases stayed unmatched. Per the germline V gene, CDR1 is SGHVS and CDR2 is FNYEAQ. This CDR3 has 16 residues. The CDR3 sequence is CASRSGGRGSTDTQYF. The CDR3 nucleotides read TGTGCCAGCAGGTCAGGGGGCCGAGGGAGCACAGATACGCAGTATTTT.

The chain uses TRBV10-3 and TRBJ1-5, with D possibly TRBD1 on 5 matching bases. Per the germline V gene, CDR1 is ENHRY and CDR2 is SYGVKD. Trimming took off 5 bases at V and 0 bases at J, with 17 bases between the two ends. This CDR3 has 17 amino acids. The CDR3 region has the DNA TGTGCCATCAGTAACTCGTCCCCAGGGCTTAGCAATCAGCCCCAGCATTTT. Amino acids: CAISNSSPGLSNQPQHF.

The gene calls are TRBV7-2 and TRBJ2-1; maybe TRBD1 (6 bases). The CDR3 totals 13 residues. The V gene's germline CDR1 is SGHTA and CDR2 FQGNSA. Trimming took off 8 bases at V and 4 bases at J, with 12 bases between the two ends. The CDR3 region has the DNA TGTGCCAGCCGGGACAAAAATTACAATGAGCAGTTCTTC. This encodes CASRDKNYNEQFF.

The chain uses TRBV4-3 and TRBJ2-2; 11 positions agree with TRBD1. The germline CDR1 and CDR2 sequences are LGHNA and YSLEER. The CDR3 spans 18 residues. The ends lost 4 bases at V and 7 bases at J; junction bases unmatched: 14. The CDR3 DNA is TGCGCCAGCAGCCCCGATTCCTCCGGGACAGGGGGAATCGGGGAGCTGTTTTTT. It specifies CASSPDSSGTGGIGELFF.

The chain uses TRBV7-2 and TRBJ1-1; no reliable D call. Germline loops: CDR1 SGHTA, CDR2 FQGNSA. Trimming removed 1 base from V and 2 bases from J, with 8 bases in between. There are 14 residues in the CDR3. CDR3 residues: CASSLGAHNTEAFF. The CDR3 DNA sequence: TGTGCCAGCAGCTTAGGGGCCCATAACACTGAAGCTTTCTTT.

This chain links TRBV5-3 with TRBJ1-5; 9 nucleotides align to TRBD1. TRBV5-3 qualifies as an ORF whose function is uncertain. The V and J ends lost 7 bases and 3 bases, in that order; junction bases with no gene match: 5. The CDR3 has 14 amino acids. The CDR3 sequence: CARVGTGNNQPQHF. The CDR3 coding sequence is TGTGCCAGAGTCGGGACAGGGAACAATCAGCCCCAGCATTTT.

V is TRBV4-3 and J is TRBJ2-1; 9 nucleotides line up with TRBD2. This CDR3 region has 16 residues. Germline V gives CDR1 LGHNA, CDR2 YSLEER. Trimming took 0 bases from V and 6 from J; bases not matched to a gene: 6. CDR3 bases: TGCGCCAGCAGCCAAGATACGGGACTAGCCCTCAATGAGCAGTTCTTC. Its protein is CASSQDTGLALNEQFF.

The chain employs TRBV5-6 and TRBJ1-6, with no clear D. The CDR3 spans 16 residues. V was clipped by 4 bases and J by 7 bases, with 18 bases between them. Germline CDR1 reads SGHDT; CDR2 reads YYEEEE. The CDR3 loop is CASSLVRGSRNSPLHF. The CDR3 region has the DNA TGTGCCAGCAGCCTTGTGCGGGGATCGAGGAATTCACCCCTCCACTTT.

Here the CDR3 reads CASSSSGLNTGELFF. CDR3 in DNA: TGTGCCAGCAGTTCCTCGGGACTGAACACCGGGGAGCTGTTTTTT. The chain is built from TRBV28 and TRBJ2-2; perhaps TRBD2 as D (6 bases). V was cut by 4 bases and J by 1 base, with 10 bases left in between. CDR3 length equals 15 residues. Germline V gene data show CDR1 as MDHEN and CDR2 as SYDVKM. Full variable domain (outside the CDR3, taken from reference TRBV28 and TRBJ2-2): DVKVTQSSRYLVKRTGEKVFLECVQDMDHENMFWYRQDPGLGLRLIYFSYDVKMKEKGDIPEGYSVSREKKERFSLILESASTNQTSMYLCASSSSGLNTGELFFGEGSRLTVL.

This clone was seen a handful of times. CDR3 bases: TGTGCCATCCCAGGCCTTCAGGGGCCGCCTAACTATGGCTACACCTTC. As protein: CAIPGLQGPPNYGYTF. The rearrangement links TRBV5-4 to TRBJ1-2; maybe TRBD1 (6 bases). V was pared by 9 bases and J by 0 bases, with 21 bases between. Germline assignment: CDR1 SGHNT and CDR2 YYREEE (reference sequence). The CDR3 loop spans 16 amino acids.

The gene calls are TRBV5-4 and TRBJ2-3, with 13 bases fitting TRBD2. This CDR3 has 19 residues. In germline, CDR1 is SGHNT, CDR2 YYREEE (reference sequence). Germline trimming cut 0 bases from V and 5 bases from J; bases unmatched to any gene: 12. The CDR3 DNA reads TGTGCCAGCAGCTTGGAACTAGCGGGAGGGCCTCGTATTTTAGATACGCAGTATTTT. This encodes CASSLELAGGPRILDTQYF.

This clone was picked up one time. The CDR3 reads CASGSWTDGYTF. CDR3 nucleotides: TGTGCCAGCGGCTCTTGGACAGATGGCTACACCTTC. The chain combines TRBV28 with TRBJ1-2; a weak D match, TRBD1 (6 bases). The CDR3 length is 12 residues. V was pared by 8 bases and J by 6 bases, with 13 bases between. The V gene's germline CDR1 is MDHEN and CDR2 SYDVKM.

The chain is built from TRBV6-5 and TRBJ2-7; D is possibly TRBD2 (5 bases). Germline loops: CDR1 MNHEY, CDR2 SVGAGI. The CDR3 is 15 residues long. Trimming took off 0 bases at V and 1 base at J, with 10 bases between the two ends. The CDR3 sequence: CASSYSPRGSYEQYF. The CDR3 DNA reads TGTGCCAGCAGTTACTCCCCACGAGGGTCCTACGAGCAGTACTTC.